The 14 T cell receptor beta chains presented below share a single source sample, sequenced in a study of shared clonotypes between healthy human individuals. Assay used: immunoSEQ multiplex PCR; TCRdb lists only in-frame clones, some missing. This table holds about 2 million clones, approximately 94% found once. In the naive CD8 group, cells lacked CD45RO and were positively selected for CCR7, so terminally differentiated effector memory CD45RA+ cells were left out. Sequenced material: naive CD8+ T cells sorted from blood. These receptor sequences come from a man younger than 35 in good health.

This clone was detected once. CDR3 residues: CASSLEISYEQYF. Written as DNA, the CDR3 is TGTGCCAGCAGCTTAGAAATCTCCTACGAGCAGTACTTC. The chain joins TRBV11-2 to TRBJ2-7; D ambiguous. Trimming took 0 bases from V and 0 from J, leaving 3 bases between them. CDR3 length: 13 residues. Germline CDR1 reads SGHAT; CDR2 reads FQNNGV.

The gene calls are TRBV30 and TRBJ2-7; D call uncertain. With 2 bases removed from V and 8 bases from J, the gap between germline ends came to 25 bases. The CDR3 consists of 16 residues. Germline-derived CDR1 and CDR2 are GTSNPN and SVGIG (reference sequence). As DNA, the CDR3 is TGTGCCTGGAGTCCCGGGCCGTCCCTGGCCCCTACCAAGCAGTACTTC. It encodes CAWSPGPSLAPTKQYF.

The chain links TRBV5-6 to TRBJ2-7; a weak D match, TRBD2 (6 bases). This CDR3 region has 14 residues. The V and J ends lost 3 bases and 5 bases respectively, with 15 bases between them. CDR1 is SGHDT, CDR2 YYEEEE, per germline. CDR3 sequence reads: CASSCWGLSDEQYF. In DNA, the CDR3 is TGTGCCAGCAGCTGCTGGGGACTTAGCGACGAGCAGTACTTC.

The chain is built from TRBV13 and TRBJ2-3; the D call may be TRBD1 or TRBD2 (5 bases each). The V and J ends lost 4 bases and 2 bases respectively, with 10 bases between them. This CDR3 has 14 residues. Germline assignment: CDR1 PRHDT and CDR2 FYEKMQ (reference sequence). The CDR3 region has the DNA TGTGCCAGCAGCTGGGGACCAGACACAGATACGCAGTATTTT. Its translation: CASSWGPDTDTQYF.

The V and J genes are TRBV30 and TRBJ2-7; D not resolved. The germline CDR1 and CDR2 sequences are GTSNPN and SVGIG (reference sequence). CDR3 length: 15 amino acids. Trimming stripped 6 bases from V and 4 bases from J, with 22 bases between. Written as DNA, the CDR3 is TGTGCCTGTTCCGAAGGCCCCCTAAGGTATTACGAGCAGTACTTC. It specifies CACSEGPLRYYEQYF.

V and J are TRBV9 and TRBJ2-5; D is uncertain. Germline lookup yields CDR1 SGDLS and CDR2 YYNGEE. The V gene lost 0 bases and the J gene lost 6 bases, with 3 bases spanning the gap. The CDR3 totals 11 residues. The CDR3 reads CASSVVKTQYF. The CDR3 DNA reads as TGTGCCAGCAGCGTAGTCAAGACCCAGTACTTC.

V and J are TRBV14 and TRBJ2-7; D unclear. The V end lost 3 bases, the J end lost 7 bases, and 19 bases lay between the germline ends. This CDR3 is 15 amino acids long. In germline, CDR1 is SGHDN, CDR2 FVKESK. As DNA, the CDR3 is TGTGCCAGCAGCCATGGTCGGGTCTCTTACGAGGAGCAGTACTTC. It is translated as CASSHGRVSYEEQYF.

The rearrangement links TRBV5-8 to TRBJ2-1; perhaps D is TRBD1 or TRBD2 (5 bases each). Trimming removed 3 bases at V and 2 bases at J, with 9 bases between. This CDR3 spans 14 amino acids. Germline-derived CDR1 and CDR2 are SGHTS and YDEGEE. CDR3 protein: CASSWGNTYNEQFF. Here the CDR3 DNA reads TGTGCCAGCAGCTGGGGGAATACCTACAATGAGCAGTTCTTC. Drawing the rest from reference TRBV5-8 and TRBJ2-1, the complete variable domain is EAGVTQSPTHLIKTRGQQATLRCSPISGHTSVYWYQQALGLGLQFLLWYDEGEERNRGNFPPRFSGRQFPNYSSELNVNALELEDSALYLCASSWGNTYNEQFFGPGTRLTVL.

V gene TRBV5-6 combines with J gene TRBJ1-1, with TRBD1 as a possible D gene (5 bases). Germline assignment: CDR1 SGHDT and CDR2 YYEEEE. The V and J ends lost 1 base and 6 bases respectively, with 10 bases between them. The CDR3 has 13 residues. CDR3 residues: CASSLQGLSEAFF. The CDR3 DNA is TGTGCCAGCAGCTTGCAGGGTCTCTCTGAAGCTTTCTTT.

The V and J genes are TRBV6-1 and TRBJ2-3; D not resolved. This CDR3 is 13 amino acids long. Germline CDR1 reads MNHNS; CDR2 reads SASEGT. Trimming removed 0 bases from V and 2 bases from J, with 3 bases in between. The CDR3: CASSEAHTDTQYF. CDR3 DNA sequence: TGTGCCAGCAGTGAAGCCCACACAGATACGCAGTATTTT.

This CDR3 is CASSPGPGTADTQYF. The CDR3 DNA reads TGTGCCAGCAGCCCCGGTCCCGGGACAGCAGATACGCAGTATTTT. The chain recombines TRBV7-2 with TRBJ2-3; 7 positions match TRBD1. V trimming: 5 bases; J trimming: 4 bases; junction bases outside the gene matches: 9. CDR3 length: 15 amino acids. Germline lookup yields CDR1 SGHTA and CDR2 FQGNSA.

The chain combines TRBV4-1 with TRBJ2-3, with 9 bases identical to TRBD2. The CDR3 loop spans 16 amino acids. Germline lookup yields CDR1 MGHRA and CDR2 YSYEKL. V lost 4 bases and J lost 2; bases outside the gene matches: 7. The CDR3 bases are TGCGCCAGCAGCCCCAGACTAGCGGAATTCACAGATACGCAGTATTTT. Translating it yields CASSPRLAEFTDTQYF.

The chain carries TRBV27 and TRBJ2-7; TRBD1 might be the D (5 bases). The V end was cut by 5 bases, the J end by 3 bases, with 14 bases between. The V gene's germline CDR1 is MNHEY and CDR2 SMNVEV (reference sequence). There are 14 residues in the CDR3. Written as DNA, the CDR3 is TGTGCCAGCAGTCCGCCCGACAGATACTACGAGCAGTACTTC. Its protein is CASSPPDRYYEQYF.

The chain employs TRBV4-1 and TRBJ2-5; tentative D call: TRBD2 (5 bases). Germline assignment: CDR1 MGHRA and CDR2 YSYEKL. The ends were cut back, 0 bases at V and 9 bases at J, with 23 bases in the middle. The length of the CDR3 is 17 residues. Here the CDR3 reads CASSQDAAALGRQAQYF. CDR3 in DNA: TGCGCCAGCAGCCAAGATGCAGCGGCCCTTGGTCGACAAGCCCAGTACTTC.